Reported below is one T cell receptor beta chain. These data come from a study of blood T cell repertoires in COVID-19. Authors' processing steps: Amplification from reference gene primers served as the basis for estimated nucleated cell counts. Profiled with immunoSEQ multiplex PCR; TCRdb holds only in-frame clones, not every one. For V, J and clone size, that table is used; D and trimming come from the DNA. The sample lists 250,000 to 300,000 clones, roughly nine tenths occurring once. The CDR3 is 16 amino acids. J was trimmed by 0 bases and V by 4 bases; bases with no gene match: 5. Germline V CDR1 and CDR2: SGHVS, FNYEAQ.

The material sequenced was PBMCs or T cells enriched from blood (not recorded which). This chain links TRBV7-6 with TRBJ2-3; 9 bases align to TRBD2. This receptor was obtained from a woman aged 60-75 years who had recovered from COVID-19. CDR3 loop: CASSSSGRISTDTQYF. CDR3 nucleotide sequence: TGTGCCAGCAGCTCGAGCGGGAGGATTAGCACAGATACGCAGTATTTT.